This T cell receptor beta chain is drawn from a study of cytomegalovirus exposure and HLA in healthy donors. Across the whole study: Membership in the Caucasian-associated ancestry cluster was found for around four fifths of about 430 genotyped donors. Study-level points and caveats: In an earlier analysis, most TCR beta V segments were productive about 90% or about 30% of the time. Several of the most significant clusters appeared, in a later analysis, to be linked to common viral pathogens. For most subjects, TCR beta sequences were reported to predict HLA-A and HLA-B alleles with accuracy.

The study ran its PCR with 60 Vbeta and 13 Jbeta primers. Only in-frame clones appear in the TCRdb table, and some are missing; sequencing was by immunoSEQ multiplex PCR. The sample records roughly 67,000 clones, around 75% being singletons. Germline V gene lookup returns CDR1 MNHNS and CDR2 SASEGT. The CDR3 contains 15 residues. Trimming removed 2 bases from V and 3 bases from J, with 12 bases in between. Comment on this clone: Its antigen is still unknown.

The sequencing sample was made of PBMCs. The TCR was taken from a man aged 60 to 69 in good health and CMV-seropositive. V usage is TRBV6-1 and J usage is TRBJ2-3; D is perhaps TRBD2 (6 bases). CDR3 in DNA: TGTGCCAGCAGTGAACTGCGGGGCTCTACAGATACGCAGTATTTT. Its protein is CASSELRGSTDTQYF.